This paragraph covers one T cell receptor beta chain sequence. Residents of approximately 25 US areas, aged about 18 to 89 years, made up the participants. Produced via immunoSEQ multiplex PCR; TCRdb's table is partial and in-frame only. The profile covers over 200,000 clones, with roughly 90% appearing a single time and under 10% taken by the ten largest. The CDR3 has 13 residues. Trimming cost V 3 bases and J 1 base, with 6 bases left between them. Germline assignment: CDR1 LNHDA and CDR2 SQIVND (reference sequence). The data belong to a study of blood T cell repertoires in COVID-19. This TCR derives from a man aged 35 to 55 who had recovered from COVID-19. Material: PBMCs or T cells enriched from blood (not recorded which). The rearrangement joins TRBV19 to TRBJ1-1; no definite D call. The CDR3 protein is CASSISPNTEAFF. The CDR3 nucleotides read TGTGCCAGTAGTATCTCCCCGAACACTGAAGCTTTCTTT.